This is a list of T cell receptor beta chains from one sample in a study of shared clonotypes between healthy human individuals. Assay used: immunoSEQ multiplex PCR; TCRdb lists only in-frame clones, some missing. The sample lists about 2.1 million clones, around 93% occurring once. Sequenced: naive CD8+ T cells from PBMCs. These receptors were collected from a man aged 18 to 30 in good health. Some clones in this sample may be carry-over from other donors' samples. CDR3s include the opening cysteine and the closing phenylalanine or tryptophan. The D gene is left open where the match is weak. Clone sizes are given selectively: once, few, many, or a class where the clone is expanded.

v_gene	j_gene	abundance	d_gene	CDR3aa	CDR3nt
TRBV19	TRBJ2-7	NA	NA	CASSHRPGAYEQYF	TGTGCCAGTTCCCATCGACCGGGGGCCTACGAGCAGTACTTC
TRBV29-1	TRBJ1-2	NA	NA	CSPTGGGKAF	TGCAGCCCTACGGGCGGGGGAAAGGCCTTC
TRBV5-8	TRBJ2-7	NA	NA	CASSFGFRDEQYF	TGTGCCAGCAGCTTCGGGTTCAGGGACGAGCAGTACTTC
TRBV2	TRBJ1-2	NA	NA	CASFIQFSYGYTF	TGTGCCAGCTTCATACAGTTCAGCTATGGCTACACCTTC
TRBV2	TRBJ1-4	few	TRBD1	CAMRDRLNEKLFF	TGTGCCATGCGGGACAGACTTAATGAAAAACTGTTTTTT
TRBV2	TRBJ2-2	NA	NA	CASEINTGELFF	TGTGCCAGCGAGATTAACACCGGGGAGCTGTTTTTT
TRBV28	TRBJ2-4	NA	NA	CASSLQQGDLQVKNIQYF	TGTGCCAGCAGTTTGCAACAGGGCGATTTACAAGTCAAAAACATTCAGTACTTC
TRBV29-1	TRBJ1-1	NA	NA	CSVGDSLLTNTEAFF	TGCAGCGTAGGAGACAGTCTATTAACGAACACTGAAGCTTTCTTT
TRBV11-1	TRBJ2-5	NA	NA	CASSLSLRQIPQETQYF	TGTGCCAGCAGCTTAAGTCTTAGACAGATACCACAAGAGACCCAGTACTTC
TRBV19	TRBJ1-2	NA	NA	CASIPEGGLNYGYTF	TGTGCCAGTATCCCGGAGGGGGGGCTTAACTATGGCTACACCTTC
TRBV11-3	TRBJ2-3	NA	NA	CASSLETTDTQYF	TGTGCCAGCAGCTTAGAGACCACAGATACGCAGTATTTT
TRBV9	TRBJ2-7	NA	NA	CASSVDRRADDEQYF	TGTGCCAGCAGCGTAGACCGTCGGGCAGATGACGAGCAGTACTTC
TRBV7-9	TRBJ2-1	NA	TRBD2	CASSSDSSGRARAGMVQFF	TGTGCCAGCAGCTCCGACTCTAGCGGGAGGGCACGAGCGGGTATGGTGCAGTTCTTC
TRBV6-4	TRBJ2-7	NA	TRBD2	CASSKTGLTSLSRNGSGAYF	TGTGCCAGCAGTAAAACAGGACTCACGTCTCTATCACGGAATGGCAGCGGGGCTTACTTC
TRBV7-9	TRBJ2-5	NA	NA	CASSLNAGDSYQETQYF	TGTGCCAGCAGCTTAAACGCAGGCGATTCGTACCAAGAGACCCAGTACTTC
TRBV2	TRBJ1-5	NA	NA	CASTNETDSNQPQHF	TGTGCCAGCACCAATGAGACGGATAGCAATCAGCCCCAGCATTTT
TRBV7-2	TRBJ2-3	NA	NA	CASSLGMREGQGDTQYF	TGTGCCAGCAGCTTAGGGATGCGCGAGGGCCAGGGAGATACGCAGTATTTT
TRBV28	TRBJ2-5	NA	TRBD2	CASSLIAGALETQYF	TGTGCCAGCAGTTTAATAGCGGGGGCCCTTGAGACCCAGTACTTC
TRBV6-1	TRBJ2-7	NA	NA	CASSDRISSYEQYF	TGTGCCAGCAGTGACAGGATTAGCTCCTACGAGCAGTACTTC
TRBV5-1	TRBJ1-4	NA	NA	CASSTTNDNSTNEKLFF	TGCGCCAGCAGCACGACAAACGACAATTCAACTAATGAAAAACTGTTTTTT
TRBV7-2	TRBJ2-3	NA	TRBD2	CASSLAYLASGIDTQYF	TGTGCCAGCAGCTTAGCCTATTTGGCTAGCGGGATCGATACGCAGTATTTT
TRBV7-9	TRBJ2-3	NA	TRBD2	CASSLVVTGGLTDTQYF	TGTGCCAGCAGCTTAGTTGTAACGGGAGGTCTCACAGATACGCAGTATTTT
TRBV9	TRBJ2-1	NA	TRBD2	CASSAPLREGEQFF	TGTGCCAGCAGCGCGCCCCTCCGGGAGGGTGAGCAGTTCTTC
TRBV29-1	TRBJ1-3	NA	NA	CSVECSQTPGNTIYF	TGCAGCGTTGAATGTTCCCAAACTCCTGGAAACACCATATATTTT
TRBV7-9	TRBJ2-2	once	NA	CASSLEDSPAGELFF	TGTGCCAGCAGCTTAGAAGACAGTCCAGCCGGGGAGCTGTTTTTT
TRBV7-9	TRBJ2-3	NA	NA	CASSFGPDTQYF	TGTGCCAGCAGCTTCGGTCCGGATACGCAGTATTTT
TRBV4-1	TRBJ2-7	NA	TRBD2	CASSQDRTRETYEQYF	TGCGCCAGCAGCCAAGATCGGACTAGAGAGACCTACGAGCAGTACTTC
TRBV7-6	TRBJ1-1	NA	NA	CASSTRWGPQTTEAFF	TGTGCCAGCAGCACGCGCTGGGGACCCCAAACCACTGAAGCTTTCTTT
TRBV19	TRBJ2-1	NA	NA	CASSIKPSEYNEQFF	TGTGCCAGTAGTATAAAGCCTAGCGAGTACAATGAGCAGTTCTTC
TRBV15	TRBJ2-2	NA	NA	CATSRGQGNTGELFF	TGTGCCACCAGCAGAGGCCAGGGGAACACCGGGGAGCTGTTTTTT
TRBV7-9	TRBJ1-5	NA	TRBD1	CASSLDRGVDQPQHF	TGTGCCAGCAGCTTGGACAGGGGAGTCGATCAGCCCCAGCATTTT
TRBV4-1	TRBJ2-7	NA	TRBD1	CASSQDRAGSGQLSYEQYF	TGCGCCAGCAGCCAAGATCGGGCAGGATCGGGACAGCTCTCCTACGAGCAGTACTTC
TRBV19	TRBJ2-3	NA	TRBD1	CASSQRTGVVGDTQYF	TGTGCCAGTAGTCAAAGGACAGGGGTCGTCGGAGATACGCAGTATTTT
TRBV9	TRBJ2-1	NA	TRBD2	CASSPASGRGYEQFF	TGTGCCAGCAGCCCTGCCAGCGGGAGGGGTTATGAGCAGTTCTTC
TRBV7-8	TRBJ2-3	NA	NA	CASSPSLQGEEDTQYF	TGTGCCAGCAGCCCCAGCCTCCAGGGGGAGGAAGATACGCAGTATTTT
TRBV27	TRBJ1-3	NA	TRBD1	CASSDRGPWGNTIYF	TGTGCCAGCAGTGACAGGGGGCCGTGGGGAAACACCATATATTTT
TRBV19	TRBJ2-1	NA	NA	CASSIAPSSYNEQFF	TGTGCCAGTAGTATCGCCCCGAGCTCCTACAATGAGCAGTTCTTC
TRBV28	TRBJ1-1	NA	TRBD1	CASSYPGTVPEAFF	TGTGCCAGCAGTTATCCCGGGACAGTCCCTGAAGCTTTCTTT
TRBV15	TRBJ2-7	NA	TRBD2	CATSRDLLAGDSYEQYF	TGTGCCACCAGCAGAGATCTATTAGCGGGTGACTCCTACGAGCAGTACTTC
TRBV27	TRBJ2-7	NA	NA	CASSLVSWSGEQYF	TGTGCCAGCAGTTTAGTGAGTTGGTCCGGCGAGCAGTACTTC